This entry features one TCR beta chain sequence. What it binds is unknown. The data stem from a study of CD8 T cells in ankylosing spondylitis. Notes on the study in general: Ankylosing spondylitis blood appeared to be characterized by a TCR beta motif of fewer than ten highly homologous variants.

TCRdb called the 5' RACE reads again in MiXCR, with one record for every CDR3 protein. The data contain some 130,000 distinct CDR3 sequences, under 20% of them singletons. Germline-derived CDR1 and CDR2 are LGHNA and YSLEER. The CDR3 has 14 amino acids. V lost 0 bases, J lost 10 bases, and 14 bases lay in between. The material sequenced was blood, either unsorted or a sorted T cell fraction (not recorded which). The clonotype originates from a male donor with ankylosing spondylitis. The chain joins TRBV4-3 to TRBJ2-3; D is perhaps TRBD1 or TRBD2 (5 bases each). DNA for the CDR3: TGCGCCAGCAGCCAAGACCGGGGCCAGATTCCGCAGTATTTT. It specifies CASSQDRGQIPQYF.